Listed below are T cell receptor beta chains from one sample, sequenced in a study of early T cells in non-severe SARS-CoV-2 infection. TCRdb processed the 5' RACE reads anew with MiXCR; each CDR3 protein has one entry. In the table there are some 77,000 distinct CDR3 sequences, about 9.6% of which are singletons. What was sequenced was whole blood. Receptor source: an adult who was a healthcare worker with PCR-confirmed SARS-CoV-2 infection or an uninfected control (not recorded which). The CDR3 runs from the conserved cysteine through the conserved F or W. D genes are given only for firm matches. Rows may omit the clone size; those that give it use once, few, many or a size class.

j_gene: TRBJ2-1; len: 16; abundance: few; v_gene: TRBV4-2; d_gene: NA; CDR3nt: TGTGCCAGCAGCCAAGTCACGGGAGTGAGTCGAAATGAGCAGTTCTTC; CDR3aa: CASSQVTGVSRNEQFF
j_gene: TRBJ1-1; len: 14; abundance: NA; v_gene: TRBV7-2; d_gene: NA; CDR3nt: TGTGCCAGCAGCTCATCCGGGGGACCCTTTGTGGCTTTCTTT; CDR3aa: CASSSSGGPFVAFF
j_gene: TRBJ2-1; len: 14; abundance: many; v_gene: TRBV6-4; d_gene: NA; CDR3nt: TGTGCCAGCAGTGACACCGGACGGTCTAATGAGCAGTTCTTC; CDR3aa: CASSDTGRSNEQFF
j_gene: TRBJ2-4; len: 14; abundance: many; v_gene: TRBV19; d_gene: NA; CDR3nt: TGTGCCAGCAAGCATCGAGGACCCAAAAACATTCAGTACTTC; CDR3aa: CASKHRGPKNIQYF
j_gene: TRBJ2-3; len: 15; abundance: many; v_gene: TRBV7-2; d_gene: NA; CDR3nt: TGTGCCAGCAGCCCCCGGGCTCTTAGCACAGATACGCAGTATTTT; CDR3aa: CASSPRALSTDTQYF
j_gene: TRBJ2-3; len: 12; abundance: many; v_gene: TRBV3-1; d_gene: NA; CDR3nt: TGTGCCAGCAGCCAAGTCTCAGATACGCAGTATTTT; CDR3aa: CASSQVSDTQYF
j_gene: TRBJ2-7; len: 15; abundance: few; v_gene: TRBV3-1; d_gene: TRBD2; CDR3nt: TGTGCCAGCAGCCAGGGACTAGGGGGATTCTACGAGCAGTACTTC; CDR3aa: CASSQGLGGFYEQYF
j_gene: TRBJ1-2; len: 15; abundance: many; v_gene: TRBV28; d_gene: TRBD1; CDR3nt: TGTGCCAGCAGTTTAGACCCGACAGGGACCTATGGCTACACCTTC; CDR3aa: CASSLDPTGTYGYTF
j_gene: TRBJ2-6; len: 19; abundance: few; v_gene: TRBV7-9; d_gene: TRBD2; CDR3nt: TGTGCCAGCAGCTTGGGAGGGACCCTATCTCACTCTGGGGCCAACGTCCTGACTTTC; CDR3aa: CASSLGGTLSHSGANVLTF
j_gene: TRBJ2-6; len: 17; abundance: many; v_gene: TRBV27; d_gene: TRBD1; CDR3nt: TGTGCCAGCAGTTTTGGCAGGGGGCTGGGTGGGGCCAACGTCCTGACTTTC; CDR3aa: CASSFGRGLGGANVLTF
j_gene: TRBJ2-7; len: 15; abundance: many; v_gene: TRBV28; d_gene: NA; CDR3nt: TGTGCCAGCAGTTTGCGGCCAGGGCCGGGATACGAGCAGTACTTC; CDR3aa: CASSLRPGPGYEQYF
j_gene: TRBJ2-1; len: 13; abundance: many; v_gene: TRBV3-1; d_gene: NA; CDR3nt: TGTGCCAGCAGCCCGGGCCTGGGCGGTGAGCAGTTCTTC; CDR3aa: CASSPGLGGEQFF
j_gene: TRBJ1-4; len: 12; abundance: few; v_gene: TRBV30; d_gene: NA; CDR3nt: TGTGCCTGGAGTACGAATGGCGAAAAACTGTTTTTT; CDR3aa: CAWSTNGEKLFF
j_gene: TRBJ2-1; len: 15; abundance: many; v_gene: TRBV6-2/TRBV6-3; d_gene: TRBD2; CDR3nt: TGTGCCAGCAGCCCGGTGGTAGCGGGTTCCAATGAGCAGTTCTTC; CDR3aa: CASSPVVAGSNEQFF
j_gene: TRBJ2-3; len: 16; abundance: many; v_gene: TRBV20-1; d_gene: NA; CDR3nt: TGCAGTGCTAGAGATCCAGGACTATCCTTCACAGATACGCAGTATTTT; CDR3aa: CSARDPGLSFTDTQYF
j_gene: TRBJ2-1; len: 10; abundance: few; v_gene: TRBV29-1; d_gene: NA; CDR3nt: TGCAGCGTTGTTGACAATGAGCAGTTCTTC; CDR3aa: CSVVDNEQFF
j_gene: TRBJ2-1; len: 16; abundance: NA; v_gene: TRBV11-2; d_gene: NA; CDR3nt: TGTGCCAGCAGCTTAGTATGGACCTCCTGGGACAATGAGCAGTTCTTC; CDR3aa: CASSLVWTSWDNEQFF
j_gene: TRBJ1-1; len: 16; abundance: many; v_gene: TRBV5-5; d_gene: NA; CDR3nt: TGTGCCAGCAGCTTGTATAGGGGGGGCATGAACACTGAAGCTTTCTTT; CDR3aa: CASSLYRGGMNTEAFF
j_gene: TRBJ2-2; len: 12; abundance: NA; v_gene: TRBV29-1; d_gene: TRBD1; CDR3nt: TGCAGCGCAACCACAGGGGTCGGGGAGCTGTTTTTT; CDR3aa: CSATTGVGELFF
j_gene: TRBJ2-1; len: 16; abundance: many; v_gene: TRBV11-2; d_gene: NA; CDR3nt: TGTGCCAGCAGCTTCGGTAGCGGAAGCTCCTACAATGAGCAGTTCTTC; CDR3aa: CASSFGSGSSYNEQFF
j_gene: TRBJ2-5; len: 14; abundance: few; v_gene: TRBV7-7; d_gene: NA; CDR3nt: TGTGCCAGCAGCCTCCTAGCAACAGGGGAGACCCAGTACTTC; CDR3aa: CASSLLATGETQYF
j_gene: TRBJ2-7; len: 13; abundance: many; v_gene: TRBV7-9; d_gene: NA; CDR3nt: TGTGCCAGCAGCTTAGCGCAGAACTACGAGCAGTACTTC; CDR3aa: CASSLAQNYEQYF
j_gene: TRBJ2-3; len: 12; abundance: once; v_gene: TRBV28; d_gene: NA; CDR3nt: TGTGCCAGCAGTTACGACCCAGATACGCAGTATTTT; CDR3aa: CASSYDPDTQYF
j_gene: TRBJ1-2; len: 15; abundance: NA; v_gene: TRBV14; d_gene: NA; CDR3nt: TGTGCCAGCAGCCCCCGACAGAACCCTCGCTATGGCTACACCTTC; CDR3aa: CASSPRQNPRYGYTF
j_gene: TRBJ1-6; len: 15; abundance: many; v_gene: TRBV7-2; d_gene: TRBD1; CDR3nt: TGTGCCAGCAGCTTTCGACAGGGGGCAGGTTCACCCCTCCACTTT; CDR3aa: CASSFRQGAGSPLHF
j_gene: TRBJ2-1; len: 19; abundance: many; v_gene: TRBV12-3/TRBV12-4; d_gene: TRBD2; CDR3nt: TGTGCCATATATAAGGGACTAGCGGGAGTTGGGAGCTCCTACAATGAGCAGTTCTTC; CDR3aa: CAIYKGLAGVGSSYNEQFF
j_gene: TRBJ2-6; len: 16; abundance: few; v_gene: TRBV19; d_gene: NA; CDR3nt: TGTGCCAGTAGTACGCCGGGACGTGCTGGGGCCAACGTCCTGACTTTC; CDR3aa: CASSTPGRAGANVLTF
j_gene: TRBJ2-5; len: 15; abundance: few; v_gene: TRBV2; d_gene: NA; CDR3nt: TGTGCCAGCAGTGACGCACACATCTCGGGGGAGACCCAGTACTTC; CDR3aa: CASSDAHISGETQYF
j_gene: TRBJ2-7; len: 15; abundance: NA; v_gene: TRBV28; d_gene: NA; CDR3nt: TGTGCCAGCACCCCCCCTGGGGGGGCCGCCTACGAGCAGTACTTC; CDR3aa: CASTPPGGAAYEQYF
j_gene: TRBJ2-1; len: 17; abundance: many; v_gene: TRBV10-3; d_gene: NA; CDR3nt: TGTGCCATCAGTGAGACTGTGGGTAGCGGATACTACAATGAGCAGTTCTTC; CDR3aa: CAISETVGSGYYNEQFF
j_gene: TRBJ2-5; len: 12; abundance: NA; v_gene: TRBV12-3/TRBV12-4; d_gene: NA; CDR3nt: TGTGCCAGCAGTTCGGTACAGAGGGCCCAGTACTTC; CDR3aa: CASSSVQRAQYF
j_gene: TRBJ2-1; len: 14; abundance: few; v_gene: TRBV29-1; d_gene: NA; CDR3nt: TGCAGCGTTGAACGGACTAAGGGGTTGAATGAGCAGTTCTTC; CDR3aa: CSVERTKGLNEQFF
j_gene: TRBJ1-2; len: 16; abundance: NA; v_gene: TRBV19; d_gene: TRBD1; CDR3nt: TGTGCCAGTACCCATGGACAGGGGATCAACCCGAATGGCTACACCTTC; CDR3aa: CASTHGQGINPNGYTF
j_gene: TRBJ2-4; len: 19; abundance: many; v_gene: TRBV28; d_gene: TRBD2; CDR3nt: TGTGCCAGCAGTTTCCCTCTAGCGGGAGATAGAGGGAGGAAAAACATTCAGTACTTC; CDR3aa: CASSFPLAGDRGRKNIQYF
j_gene: TRBJ2-7; len: 16; abundance: NA; v_gene: TRBV3-1; d_gene: NA; CDR3nt: TGTGCCAGCAGCCCTTACTTCGGGATTACGTCCTACGAGCAGTACTTC; CDR3aa: CASSPYFGITSYEQYF
j_gene: TRBJ1-2; len: 14; abundance: many; v_gene: TRBV11-2; d_gene: NA; CDR3nt: TGTGCCAGCAGCTCCTACTCGAGGGTCTATGGCTACACCTTC; CDR3aa: CASSSYSRVYGYTF
j_gene: TRBJ2-5; len: 17; abundance: NA; v_gene: TRBV11-1; d_gene: NA; CDR3nt: TGTGCCAGCAGCCCTGGCCGGGACACAGCTTTGGGAGAGACCCAGTACTTC; CDR3aa: CASSPGRDTALGETQYF
j_gene: TRBJ2-7; len: 19; abundance: NA; v_gene: TRBV27; d_gene: TRBD1; CDR3nt: TGTGCCAGCAAGCAATTGAAGGTCCTCCGGGACAGGGCGACGGACGAGCAGTACTTC; CDR3aa: CASKQLKVLRDRATDEQYF
j_gene: TRBJ2-1; len: 13; abundance: few; v_gene: TRBV30; d_gene: TRBD2; CDR3nt: TGTGCCTGGACTAGACTAGCCCCGTATGAGCAGTTCTTC; CDR3aa: CAWTRLAPYEQFF
j_gene: TRBJ1-1; len: 15; abundance: many; v_gene: TRBV9; d_gene: NA; CDR3nt: TGTGCCAGCAGCGTAGATACTGGAGTAGGAACTGAAGCTTTCTTT; CDR3aa: CASSVDTGVGTEAFF
j_gene: TRBJ1-2; len: 14; abundance: few; v_gene: TRBV5-1; d_gene: NA; CDR3nt: TGCGCCAGCAGCTTGGAAGGGGATCGCTATGGCTACACCTTC; CDR3aa: CASSLEGDRYGYTF
j_gene: TRBJ2-2; len: 18; abundance: many; v_gene: TRBV5-6; d_gene: NA; CDR3nt: TGTGCCAGCAGCTTGTTACGCCGAAAGTACAGGGCCCCCGGGGAGCTGTTTTTT; CDR3aa: CASSLLRRKYRAPGELFF
j_gene: TRBJ2-3; len: 11; abundance: few; v_gene: TRBV5-1; d_gene: NA; CDR3nt: TGCGCCAGCAGCTCGGTAGGGACGCAGTATTTT; CDR3aa: CASSSVGTQYF
j_gene: TRBJ2-3; len: 16; abundance: many; v_gene: TRBV28; d_gene: NA; CDR3nt: TGTGCCAGCAGCTCCCTAAAGAGAGGGCCGGTGGATACGCAGTATTTT; CDR3aa: CASSSLKRGPVDTQYF
j_gene: TRBJ2-1; len: 15; abundance: many; v_gene: TRBV20-1; d_gene: TRBD2; CDR3nt: TGCAGTGCTAGAGCGGCGACTAGCAGCCACAATGAGCAGTTCTTC; CDR3aa: CSARAATSSHNEQFF
j_gene: TRBJ2-7; len: 14; abundance: many; v_gene: TRBV20-1; d_gene: NA; CDR3nt: TGCAGTGCTCAACCGTCCTTTAACTCCTACGAGCAGTACTTC; CDR3aa: CSAQPSFNSYEQYF
j_gene: TRBJ1-2; len: 13; abundance: once; v_gene: TRBV20-1; d_gene: NA; CDR3nt: TGCAGTGCTCCCTCACTAGGACAGACCGGCTACACCTTC; CDR3aa: CSAPSLGQTGYTF